This T cell receptor beta chain was captured in a study of T cells in Graves' hyperthyroidism and ophthalmopathy. This CDR3 is built from 14 residues. J lost 4 bases, V lost 3 bases, and 2 bases had no gene match. Germline V lookup: CDR1 SGDLS, CDR2 YYNGEE. Amplification of TCR beta CDR3 regions used RNA as the template. An initial round of RT-PCR targeting the TCR CDR3 relied on the HTBI primer set. TCRdb reprocessed the multiplex PCR reads with MiXCR, giving one entry per CDR3 protein. The sample comprises 500,000 to 700,000 distinct CDR3 sequences, approximately 16% of which are singletons, and 15% to 20% rests with the top ten.

J is TRBJ2-5 and V is TRBV9, with TRBD1 identical over 11 bases. This TCR derives from a woman aged 18-29 years with Graves' hyperthyroidism. Sequences were obtained from blood. CDR3 bases: TGTGCCAGCAGCGAGGGGACAGGGGGAGAGACCCAGTACTTC. Its protein product is CASSEGTGGETQYF.